The 29 T cell receptor beta chains reported below all come from one sample, sequenced in a study of CD8+CD57+ T cells in acquired aplastic anemia. Whoever was chosen for sequencing had shown CD8+CD57+ cell expansion by flow cytometry. Profiling of TCR beta VDJ combinations and CDR3 sequences used genomic DNA as template. One entry per CDR3 protein results from TCRdb running MiXCR on the reads. Of 200,000 to 250,000 distinct CDR3 sequences detected, about 62% appear once; the ten largest clones hold roughly 61%. Material for sequencing was sorted CD4+, CD8+, or CD8+CD57+ T cells (not recorded which) from PBMCs. The receptors come from a human donor with aplastic anemia.

By share, this clonotype ranks as medium-sized. The V call is TRBV6-1, the J call TRBJ2-7; 9 bases align to TRBD1. The CDR3 contains 14 residues. V lost 2 bases and J lost 4; bases outside the gene matches: 3. Germline loops: CDR1 MNHNS, CDR2 SASEGT. CDR3 in DNA: TGTGCCAGCAGTGAAACTGGACAGGGGTACGAGCAGTACTTC. Translating it yields CASSETGQGYEQYF.

This chain connects TRBV10-3 to TRBJ2-1; a weak D match, TRBD2 (6 bases). This CDR3 contains 15 residues. V was pared by 9 bases and J by 0 bases, with 15 bases between. Germline V lookup: CDR1 ENHRY, CDR2 SYGVKD. The CDR3 loop reads CAISSLALSYNEQFF. In DNA form, the CDR3 reads TGTGCCATATCAAGTCTAGCGCTCTCCTACAATGAGCAGTTCTTC.

This clonotype has only a few counts. V usage is TRBV12-3 or TRBV12-4 and J usage is TRBJ2-1; 12 positions match TRBD2. The junction had 8 bases not matched to a gene; V was cut back by 5 bases and J by 9 bases. The CDR3 is 15 residues long. The CDR3 DNA reads as TGTGCCAGCAGTCCCCCTAGCGGGGGGGCCTTTGAGCAGTTCTTC. Encoded protein: CASSPPSGGAFEQFF.

The chain joins TRBV19 to TRBJ2-7; D not resolved. Germline CDR1 and CDR2: LNHDA and SQIVND (reference sequence). There are 13 residues in the CDR3. V lost 3 bases and J 1 base, leaving 7 bases between the germline ends. CDR3 DNA sequence: TGTGCCAGTAGTATGGGCAGTTCCTACGAGCAGTACTTC. Amino acids: CASSMGSSYEQYF.

As concerns this clonotype: The conserved closing phenylalanine or tryptophan is absent in this CDR3, likely reflecting a read error. The V call is TRBV24-1, the J call TRBJ2-7; D is unclear. CDR1 KGHDR and CDR2 SFDVKD come from the germline V gene. This CDR3 spans 12 amino acids. The CDR3 nucleotides read TGTGCCAGCAGTCTTACGTGGGGAGAGCAGTACCTC. This translates into CASSLTWGEQYL.

This clonotype was counted between two and nine times. This chain joins TRBV2 and TRBJ2-1, with D perhaps TRBD1 or TRBD2 (5 bases each). This CDR3 has 13 amino acids. Germline V gene sequence: CDR1 SNHLY, CDR2 FYNNEI. V dropped 5 bases and J dropped 4 bases, with 9 bases sitting between them. CDR3 residues: CASSYGGYNEQFF. The CDR3 region has the DNA TGTGCCAGCAGTTATGGGGGATACAATGAGCAGTTCTTC.

This clonotype was observed a few times. This chain joins TRBV15 and TRBJ2-7, with D perhaps matching TRBD1 or TRBD2 (6 bases each). Germline loops: CDR1 LNHNV, CDR2 YYDKDF (reference sequence). Trimming stripped 0 bases from V and 0 bases from J, with 12 bases between. This CDR3 spans 16 amino acids. The CDR3 nucleotides are TGTGCCACCAGCAGAGACCGGGGGACAACCTCCTACGAGCAGTACTTC. Protein sequence: CATSRDRGTTSYEQYF.

The chain employs TRBV9 and TRBJ2-2; D may be TRBD1 (5 bases). Germline CDR1 reads SGDLS; CDR2 reads YYNGEE. The V gene lost 0 bases and the J gene lost 5 bases, with 11 bases spanning the gap. CDR3 length: 15 residues. CDR3 DNA sequence: TGTGCCAGCAGCGTAGGATCAGGGATTACCGGGGAGCTGTTTTTT. Translating it yields CASSVGSGITGELFF.

The chain uses TRBV19 and TRBJ2-7; TRBD2 might be the D (7 bases). With 3 bases removed from V and 8 bases from J, the gap between germline ends came to 17 bases. In germline, CDR1 is LNHDA, CDR2 SQIVND (reference sequence). The CDR3 loop spans 14 amino acids. CDR3 loop: CASSIGQHGGKQYF. Here the CDR3 DNA reads TGTGCCAGTAGTATCGGACAGCACGGGGGGAAGCAGTACTTC.

The chain is built from TRBV7-4 and TRBJ1-5; no definite D call. The CDR3 has 12 amino acids. CDR1 and CDR2 from the germline V gene are SGHVT and SQSDAQ. V dropped 5 bases and J dropped 6 bases, with 8 bases sitting between them. The CDR3 is CASSVVGQPQHF. Written as DNA, the CDR3 is TGTGCCAGCAGCGTAGTGGGTCAGCCCCAGCATTTT. The variable domain in full, with the rest retrieved from reference TRBV7-4 and TRBJ1-5, is GAGVSQSPRYKVAKRGRDVALRCDSISGHVTLYWYRQTLGQGSEVLTYSQSDAQRDKSGRPSGRFSAERPERSVSTLKIQRTEQGDSAVYLCASSVVGQPQHFGDGTRLSIL.

The chain links TRBV19 to TRBJ2-1; 13 positions match TRBD2. V lost 2 bases to trimming and J lost 0 bases; unmatched junction nucleotides: 16. The CDR3 extends over 22 amino acids. CDR1 is LNHDA and CDR2 is SQIVND in the germline V gene (reference sequence). The CDR3 sequence is CASSINRAEWTSGSPSYNEQFF. For the CDR3, the DNA is TGTGCCAGTAGTATAAACAGGGCAGAGTGGACTAGCGGGAGTCCCTCCTACAATGAGCAGTTCTTC.

V and J are TRBV7-9 and TRBJ2-7; 9 bases are shared with TRBD1. This CDR3 comprises 14 residues. The germline gives CDR1 SEHNR, CDR2 FQNEAQ (reference sequence). The junction had 10 bases not matched to a gene; V was cut back by 8 bases and J by 5 bases. The CDR3 DNA sequence: TGTGCCAGCGGCGCCGTGGGACAGGGCGACGAGCAGTACTTC. It translates to CASGAVGQGDEQYF.

The J gene is TRBJ2-7, the V gene TRBV5-8; D gene unclear. The CDR3 runs 15 residues. Germline V gives CDR1 SGHTS, CDR2 YDEGEE. Trimming cost V 1 base and J 3 bases, with 14 bases left between them. CDR3 in DNA: TGTGCCAGCAGCTTGAAGCAGTGGTTAAGCTACGAGCAGTACTTC. Its translation is CASSLKQWLSYEQYF.

The genes are TRBV20-1 and TRBJ2-7; a weak D match, TRBD2 (5 bases). V was clipped by 0 bases and J by 2 bases, with 14 bases between them. Germline lookup yields CDR1 DFQATT and CDR2 SNEGSKA (reference sequence). The CDR3 contains 15 residues. This CDR3 is CSARDQEPRAYEQYF. CDR3 bases: TGCAGTGCTAGAGATCAAGAGCCGAGGGCCTACGAGCAGTACTTC.

V usage is TRBV9 and J usage is TRBJ2-7, with unresolved D. This CDR3 is 13 amino acids long. Germline values: CDR1 SGDLS, CDR2 YYNGEE. Trimming left V 3 bases short and J 3 bases short, with 10 bases between. In nucleotides, the CDR3 is TGTGCCAGCAGCGATGGAGTCCGCTACGAGCAGTACTTC. Translated: CASSDGVRYEQYF.

The chain recombines TRBV15 with TRBJ2-3; TRBD1 or TRBD2 may be the D gene (5 bases each). V dropped 0 bases and J dropped 5 bases, with 12 bases sitting between them. CDR3 length: 15 amino acids. The germline CDR1 and CDR2 sequences are LNHNV and YYDKDF (reference sequence). CDR3 sequence: CATSRDGTDLDTQYF. CDR3 DNA: TGTGCCACCAGCAGAGACGGGACCGATTTAGATACGCAGTATTTT.

This clonotype was detected a few times. This chain joins TRBV24-1 and TRBJ2-3; 7 bases line up with TRBD1. V lost 3 bases and J lost 9; bases outside the gene matches: 5. The CDR3 is 13 residues long. CDR1 KGHDR and CDR2 SFDVKD come from the germline V gene. In DNA form, the CDR3 reads TGTGCCACCAGTGATGGGACAGTCAAGACGCAGTATTTT. It translates to CATSDGTVKTQYF.

This sequence joins TRBV20-1 and TRBJ1-1; maybe TRBD1 (5 bases). The V gene's germline CDR1 is DFQATT and CDR2 SNEGSKA (reference sequence). V gave up 6 bases and J gave up 6 bases, with 14 bases separating them. This CDR3 contains 12 residues. The CDR3 sequence is CSAGGERSEAFF. DNA of the CDR3: TGCAGTGCCGGAGGGGAGAGGTCTGAAGCTTTCTTT.

This clonotype was found once. The rearrangement uses TRBV20-1 and TRBJ2-5, with 7 bases matching TRBD1. The CDR3 contains 13 residues. Germline V gene lookup returns CDR1 DFQATT and CDR2 SNEGSKA (reference sequence). V dropped 6 bases and J dropped 2; count of bases not matched to a gene: 6. CDR3 coding DNA: TGCAGTGCCCGGGACAGTAGGCAAGAGACCCAGTACTTC. Its protein is CSARDSRQETQYF.

The chain joins TRBV9 to TRBJ2-5; 9 bases are a match to TRBD1. V dropped 1 base and J dropped 5; count of bases not matched to a gene: 3. Germline V gene data show CDR1 as SGDLS and CDR2 as YYNGEE. The CDR3 is 14 residues long. CDR3 in amino acids: CASSVNRGPETQYF. The DNA of the CDR3 is TGTGCCAGCAGCGTAAACAGGGGGCCGGAGACCCAGTACTTC. Variable domain in full (rest from reference TRBV9 and TRBJ2-5): DSGVTQTPKHLITATGQRVTLRCSPRSGDLSVYWYQQSLDQGLQFLIQYYNGEERAKGNILERFSAQQFPDLHSELNLSSLELGDSALYFCASSVNRGPETQYFGPGTRLLVL.

The chain joins TRBV7-9 to TRBJ2-1; 7 nucleotides match TRBD2. The V segment lost 6 bases and the J segment 0 bases; nucleotides outside the gene matches: 11. This CDR3 has 17 residues. Per germline, CDR1 SEHNR and CDR2 FQNEAQ (reference sequence). CDR3 DNA sequence: TGTGCCAGCAGTTACGGCACCGGGACTAACTCCTACAATGAGCAGTTCTTC. It is translated as CASSYGTGTNSYNEQFF.

This clonotype was observed a single time. The V and J genes are TRBV11-2 and TRBJ2-6; 11 bases are shared with TRBD2. The assigned J gene may be wrong: the sequence end matches TRBJ2-7 better. Germline V gene data show CDR1 as SGHAT and CDR2 as FQNNGV. The CDR3 length is 16 residues. CDR3 in amino acids: CATRLAGRDALYEQYF. The CDR3 region has the DNA TGTGCCACCCGACTAGCGGGAAGGGATGCTTTGTACGAGCAGTACTTC.

This sequence joins TRBV10-3 and TRBJ1-1; no clear D. CDR1 and CDR2 from the germline V gene are ENHRY and SYGVKD. Trimming took off 6 bases at V and 3 bases at J, with 14 bases between the two ends. The CDR3 runs 14 residues. CDR3 nucleotides: TGTGCCATCAGAGTTGGAGGGAGCGACACTGAAGCTTTCTTT. Residues: CAIRVGGSDTEAFF.

The table lists this clonotype with a few counts. J is TRBJ2-7 and V is TRBV5-1, with 8 bases that match TRBD1. Germline-derived CDR1 and CDR2 are SGHRS and YFSETQ. V lost 4 bases and J lost 2; bases outside the gene matches: 2. There are 13 residues in the CDR3. In DNA form, the CDR3 reads TGCGCCAGCAGCGCGGACAGGGCCTACGAGCAGTACTTC. This encodes CASSADRAYEQYF.

This clonotype was recorded a few times. J is TRBJ1-1 and V is TRBV9; no clear D. The length of the CDR3 is 14 residues. Trimming left V 0 bases short and J 1 base short, with 7 bases between. Looked up from germline, CDR1 is SGDLS and CDR2 is YYNGEE. CDR3: CASSVDDPNTEAFF. The CDR3 region has the DNA TGTGCCAGCAGCGTAGACGACCCGAACACTGAAGCTTTCTTT.

This chain's CDR3 is CASSLPTGGVGYTF. The CDR3 DNA follows: TGTGCCAGCAGCTTGCCTACAGGGGGCGTTGGCTACACCTTC. The J gene is TRBJ1-2, the V gene TRBV7-9; TRBD1 aligns across 9 bases. With V trimmed by 3 bases and J by 7 bases, 6 bases remained unmatched. The CDR3 runs 14 residues. Germline V gene lookup returns CDR1 SEHNR and CDR2 FQNEAQ (reference sequence).

This clonotype has a handful of counts. The chain is built from TRBV27 and TRBJ1-1; D is possibly TRBD1 (5 bases). V dropped 5 bases and J dropped 5 bases, with 15 bases sitting between them. The CDR3 length is 14 residues. Germline CDR1 is MNHEY and CDR2 is SMNVEV (reference sequence). The CDR3 region has the DNA TGTGCCAGCAGTGTCTCCGCAGGGAATACTGAAGCTTTCTTT. It specifies CASSVSAGNTEAFF.

The rearrangement joins TRBV10-2 to TRBJ2-7; 11 nucleotides line up with TRBD2. With V trimmed by 3 bases and J by 4 bases, 8 bases remained unmatched. Per germline, CDR1 WSHSY and CDR2 SAAADI. The CDR3 is 16 residues long. The CDR3 DNA is TGCGCCAGCAGTGACCGTGTAGCGGGAGGGACATACGAGCAGTACTTC. Translated, it gives CASSDRVAGGTYEQYF.

This clonotype has ten or more counts. The genes are TRBV9 and TRBJ2-1; possible D gene TRBD2, 6 bases. The germline gives CDR1 SGDLS, CDR2 YYNGEE. Trimming removed 0 bases at V and 4 bases at J, with 11 bases between. The CDR3 contains 15 residues. The CDR3 here is CASSVAGGSYNEQFF. CDR3 bases: TGTGCCAGCAGCGTAGCCGGGGGATCTTACAATGAGCAGTTCTTC.